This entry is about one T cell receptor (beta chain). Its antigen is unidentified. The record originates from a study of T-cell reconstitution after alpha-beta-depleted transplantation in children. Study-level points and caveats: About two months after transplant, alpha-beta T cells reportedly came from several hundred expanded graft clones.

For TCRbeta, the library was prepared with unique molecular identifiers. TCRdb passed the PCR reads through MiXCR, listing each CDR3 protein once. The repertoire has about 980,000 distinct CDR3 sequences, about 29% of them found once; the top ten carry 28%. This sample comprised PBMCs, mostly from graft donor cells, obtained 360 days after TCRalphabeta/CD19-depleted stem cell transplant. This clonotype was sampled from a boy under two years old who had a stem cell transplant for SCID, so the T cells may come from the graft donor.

CDR3 DNA: TGCAGTGCTTCCGCAGGACTAGCGGGGGGAGCCGGGGAGCTGTTTTTT. Amino acids: CSASAGLAGGAGELFF. The chain is built from TRBV20-1 and TRBJ2-2, with 14 bases fitting TRBD2. Unmatched junction bases numbered 8, after V lost 5 bases and J lost 6 bases. Germline V gene data show CDR1 as DFQATT and CDR2 as SNEGSKA (reference sequence). The CDR3 has 16 residues.